The subject of this entry is one TCR beta chain. This sample was included in a study of blood T cell repertoires in COVID-19. The data were produced by immunoSEQ multiplex PCR, yet TCRdb's version contains in-frame clones alone and is incomplete. The sample lists under 450,000 clones, roughly nine tenths occurring once. CDR1 and CDR2 from the germline V gene are KGHSH and LQKENI. CDR3 length: 14 residues. Trimming cost V 0 bases and J 15 bases; bases outside gene matches: 8. Cohort 3 donors were reported recovered after two negative PCRs, clearance, or symptom resolution. The chain employs TRBV18 and TRBJ2-1; 10 bases line up with TRBD2. Sequencing input: PBMCs or T cells enriched from blood (not recorded which). The source of this sequence is a woman aged 25-40 years who had recovered from COVID-19. CDR3 sequence: CASSPPASGRGAFF. CDR3 coding DNA: TGTGCCAGCTCACCACCGGCTAGCGGGAGAGGGGCGTTCTTC.